This T cell receptor (beta chain) was profiled in a study of graft-versus-host responses after intestinal transplantation. About the study: All of the recipients had induction that used anti-thymocyte globulin, then tacrolimus and steroids for 2 to 3 years.

A remark on this clone: Its antigen remains unknown.

The germline gives CDR1 MNHNY, CDR2 SVGAGI (reference sequence). CDR3 length: 13 residues. The V gene lost 3 bases and the J gene lost 6 bases, with 9 bases spanning the gap. Sequenced by immunoSEQ multiplex PCR; TCRdb stores in-frame clones only, minus some. The sample consists of 60,000 to 75,000 clones, around 92% of them appearing once. The chain carries TRBV6-6 and TRBJ1-5, with D uncertain. This sequence originates from a human donor who received an intestinal transplant. Source: unstimulated CD8+ T cells sorted from spleen or lymph node cells, taken before intestinal transplant. CDR3 bases: TGTGCCAGCAGTTATTTCGGGTTTCAGCCCCAGCATTTT. This codes for CASSYFGFQPQHF.